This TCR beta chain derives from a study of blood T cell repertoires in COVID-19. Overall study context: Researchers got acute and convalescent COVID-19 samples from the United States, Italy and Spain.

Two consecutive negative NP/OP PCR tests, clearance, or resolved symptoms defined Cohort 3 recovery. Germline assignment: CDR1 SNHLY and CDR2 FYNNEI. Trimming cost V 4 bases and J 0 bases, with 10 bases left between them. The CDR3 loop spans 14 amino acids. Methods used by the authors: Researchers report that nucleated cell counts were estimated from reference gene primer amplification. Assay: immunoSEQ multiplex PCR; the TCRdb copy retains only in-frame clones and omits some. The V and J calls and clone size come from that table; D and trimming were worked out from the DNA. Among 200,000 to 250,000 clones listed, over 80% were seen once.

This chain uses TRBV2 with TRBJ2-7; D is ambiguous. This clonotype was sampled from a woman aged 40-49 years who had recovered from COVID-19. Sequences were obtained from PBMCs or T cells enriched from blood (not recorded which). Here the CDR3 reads CASSGLVYSYEQYF. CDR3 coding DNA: TGTGCCAGCAGTGGGCTCGTATACTCCTACGAGCAGTACTTC.